Reported below is one TCR beta chain. Its antigen is unknown. Extracted RNA was reverse transcribed into cDNA, the sequencing template. Profiling relied on immunoSEQ multiplex PCR, and the TCRdb table lists in-frame clones only, not all of them. The sample shows under 200,000 clones, around 59% of them seen only once. The entry originates in a study of CD8+ T cells in alopecia areata. About the research overall: Tofacitinib therapy took 6 to 18 months; 6 months off drug came after. The percentage of affected scalp area served as the score of severity for treated patients.

Findings of the study overall: On tofacitinib, scalp clonality and expanded CD8+ clones among top 100 fell significantly.

Regarding treatment: oral pan-JAK inhibitor, 5-10 mg twice daily. This clonotype was sampled from a human donor with alopecia areata. Here the sequenced sample was CD4+ T cells sorted from blood, taken at week 24, from a patient treated with tofacitinib.

The CDR3 DNA reads as TGTGCCAGCAGTTTGGGCCCCCACTCCTACGAGCAGTACTTC. Protein product: CASSLGPHSYEQYF. The gene calls are TRBV27 and TRBJ2-7; D gene uncertain. CDR1 and CDR2 from the germline V gene are MNHEY and SMNVEV (reference sequence). The CDR3 contains 14 residues. The V gene lost 3 bases and the J gene lost 0 bases, with 9 bases spanning the gap.